Described below is a single T cell receptor (beta chain) sequence and its context. The junction departs from germline at one end; a sequencing error may be responsible. TCR beta cDNA was prepared out of roughly 450 ng total RNA by means of a constant-region primer. The TCR beta library was amplified through three nested multiplex PCR rounds in a modified ARM-PCR procedure. Use of TRBV1-TRBV30 forward primers with a C-beta reverse primer characterized the first two PCR rounds, which lasted about 9 cycles each. TCRdb processed the multiplex PCR reads anew with MiXCR; each CDR3 protein has one entry. In the table there are fewer than 400,000 distinct CDR3 sequences, around three fifths of which are singletons. Unsorted whole blood supplied the RNA, and germline DNA was extracted too. This sample stems from a study of tumor-infiltrating lymphocytes in primary liver carcinoma. Study as a whole: Tumor staging was T1-T3 N0M0; sizes spanned about 4.2 to 10 cm across.

Per germline, CDR1 MNHEY and CDR2 SVGAGI. The CDR3 spans 15 residues. This chain links TRBV6-5 with TRBJ2-6; either TRBD1 or TRBD2 may supply D (6 bases each). Sequencing was performed on peripheral blood. This receptor was taken from a woman in her twenties or thirties with primary liver carcinoma and hepatitis B virus infection. The CDR3, as DNA: TGTGCCTGCAGTACGGGGGCCCCTGGGGCCAACGTCCTGACTTTC. Amino acids: CACSTGAPGANVLTF.